A single sample gave rise to the 9 T cell receptor beta chains below, sequenced in a study of tumor-infiltrating lymphocytes in primary liver carcinoma. Synthesis of TCR beta cDNA was carried out from 500 ng total RNA with a constant-region primer. What produced the TCR beta libraries was three nested multiplex PCR rounds using slightly modified ARM-PCR. Amplification in the first two PCR rounds was performed using TRBV1-TRBV30 forward primers and a C-beta reverse primer for approximately 10 cycles each. MiXCR was run by TCRdb on the multiplex PCR reads, yielding one entry per CDR3 protein. The data contain about 41,000 distinct CDR3 sequences, about three quarters of them singletons. Co-extraction yielded RNA and DNA from 20-30 mg of unsorted bulk tissue. The sequenced material came from liver tumor tissue from sampling region 2. Subset denoted: tumor region T2, inferior pole. These receptors were obtained from a man aged 35-49 years with primary liver carcinoma and hepatitis B virus infection.

This clonotype has ten or more counts. The chain couples TRBV7-9 to TRBJ2-1; D is undetermined. There are 14 residues in the CDR3. V was shortened by 2 bases and J by 8 bases, with 13 bases between the two germline ends. Germline V gene data show CDR1 as SEHNR and CDR2 as FQNEAQ (reference sequence). The CDR3 bases are TGTGCCAGCAGCTTATCACTCCCTAGTCATGAGCAGTTCTTC. It yields the protein CASSLSLPSHEQFF. The whole variable domain, remainder taken from reference TRBV7-9 and TRBJ2-1, is DTGVSQNPRHKITKRGQNVTFRCDPISEHNRLYWYRQTLGQGPEFLTYFQNEAQLEKSRLLSDRFSAERPKGSFSTLEIQRTEQGDSAMYLCASSLSLPSHEQFFGPGTRLTVL.

This clonotype was seen ten or more times. The chain couples TRBV4-3 to TRBJ2-3; 10 nucleotides match TRBD2. Germline assignment: CDR1 LGHNA and CDR2 YSLEER. J gave up 3 bases and V 4 bases, and 1 base lay outside the gene matches. The CDR3 runs 14 residues. CDR3 sequence (DNA): TGCGCCAGCAGCCCGACTAGCGGGACAGATACGCAGTATTTT. This gives the protein CASSPTSGTDTQYF.

Comments on this clonotype: Mismatch with germline at one junction end may stem from a read error. This chain uses TRBV11-1 with TRBJ2-4, with 13 bases fitting TRBD2. This CDR3 has 17 residues. CDR1 and CDR2 from the germline V gene are SGHAT and FQDESV (reference sequence). The CDR3 DNA follows: TGTGCCATCAGCCCTCCCGGGACTAGCGGGACCGAAAACATTCAGTACTTC. Protein sequence: CAISPPGTSGTENIQYF. Full variable domain (missing parts from reference TRBV11-1 and TRBJ2-4): EAEVAQSPRYKITEKSQAVAFWCDPISGHATLYWYRQILGQGPELLVQFQDESVVDDSQLPKDRFSAERLKGVDSTLKIQPAELGDSAMYLCAISPPGTSGTENIQYFGAGTRLSVL.

Worth noting for this clonotype: Germline is not matched at one junction end, which may reflect a read error. This chain joins TRBV11-2 and TRBJ2-7; unclear D gene. Germline V gene data show CDR1 as SGHAT and CDR2 as FQNNGV. The CDR3 length is 11 residues. CDR3 protein: CASSFSYEKCF. The CDR3 DNA sequence: TGTGCCAGCAGCTTCTCCTACGAGAAGTGCTTC.

There are many counts of this clonotype. This chain uses TRBV9 with TRBJ2-5; D is uncertain. The germline gives CDR1 SGDLS, CDR2 YYNGEE. The CDR3 covers 13 residues. V was trimmed by 6 bases and J by 1 base, leaving 10 bases between them. CDR3 region: CASKSETQETQYF. The CDR3 DNA sequence: TGTGCCAGCAAGAGCGAGACCCAAGAGACCCAGTACTTC.

Regarding this clonotype: In this CDR3 the conserved last residue, phenylalanine or tryptophan, is missing, so a read error is likely. The rearrangement links TRBV11-2 to TRBJ1-5; 7 bases line up with TRBD1. There are 17 residues in the CDR3. Germline V gene sequence: CDR1 SGHAT, CDR2 FQNNGV. The CDR3 region has the DNA TGTGCAAGCAGCTTAGTAGGGGTGACAGGGAGCAATCAGCCCCAGCATTCT. Protein sequence: CASSLVGVTGSNQPQHS.

As regards this clonotype: One end of the junction varies from germline; a read error may be responsible. V gene TRBV11-1 combines with J gene TRBJ1-2, with D unresolved. Germline V gene sequence: CDR1 SGHAT, CDR2 FQDESV (reference sequence). The CDR3 is 14 residues long. CDR3 amino acids: CASSFEGFGCDYTF. CDR3 DNA: TGTGCCAGCAGCTTCGAGGGATTTGGCTGTGACTACACCTTT.

The rearrangement joins TRBV4-1 to TRBJ2-7; the D gene is possibly TRBD1 (5 bases). The CDR3 extends over 14 amino acids. Deletions cut 10 bases from V and 4 bases from J, with 20 bases between. In germline, CDR1 is MGHRA, CDR2 YSYEKL. The CDR3 here is CANSRSDRGYEQYF. The CDR3 bases are TGCGCCAACAGTCGCAGTGACAGAGGATACGAGCAGTACTTC.

The chain links TRBV28 to TRBJ2-7, with D perhaps TRBD2 (6 bases). The end of the DNA aligns better with TRBJ2-1, so the J call may be wrong. The CDR3 has 17 amino acids. The germline V gene encodes CDR1 MDHEN and CDR2 SYDVKM. CDR3 bases: TGTGCCAGCAGTTTTGCCCTCAGCGGCGGGGCCGTCTACGAGCAGTTCTTC. Protein sequence: CASSFALSGGAVYEQFF.